Listed here are 32 T cell receptor beta chains from one sample, sequenced in a study of OX40 agonist ivuxolimab in advanced cancers. Repertoires were generated with immunoSEQ multiplex PCR, while TCRdb's copy carries only in-frame clones and drops some. The repertoire consists of 70,000 to 80,000 clones, with roughly 84% occurring once and the leading ten covering 17%. The sample here was CD4+ or CD8+ T cells sorted from blood, taken in a trial of the OX40 agonist ivuxolimab. Receptor source: an adult with an advanced solid tumor such as melanoma, head and neck, liver or kidney cancer.

This clone was observed a few times. The rearrangement uses TRBV11-3 and TRBJ2-2, with 9 bases identical to TRBD2. CDR3 length: 15 residues. Trimming cost V 3 bases and J 4 bases; bases outside gene matches: 3. Germline V gene sequence: CDR1 SGHNT, CDR2 YENEEA. The CDR3 sequence: CASSLAGGITGELFF. CDR3 DNA: TGTGCCAGCAGCTTGGCGGGAGGGATCACCGGGGAGCTGTTTTTT.

The genes are TRBV7-9 and TRBJ2-1, with unresolved D. The CDR3 covers 15 residues. Germline V CDR1 and CDR2: SEHNR, FQNEAQ (reference sequence). The ends were cut back, 4 bases at V and 0 bases at J, with 10 bases in the middle. For the CDR3, the DNA is TGTGCCAGCAGCTCTATCCCGAGCTCCTACAATGAGCAGTTCTTC. The encoded protein is CASSSIPSSYNEQFF.

The genes are TRBV7-6 and TRBJ2-1; D is uncertain. CDR1 is SGHVS and CDR2 is FNYEAQ in the germline V gene. The length of the CDR3 is 14 residues. V was pared by 5 bases and J by 7 bases, with 15 bases between. CDR3 DNA: TGTGCCAGCAGCGCTCGATCTTTGGGGAATGAGCAGTTCTTC. Translation: CASSARSLGNEQFF.

J is TRBJ1-4 and V is TRBV28; D is possibly TRBD1 (5 bases). The CDR3 runs 15 residues. The germline V gene encodes CDR1 MDHEN and CDR2 SYDVKM. The germline V and J ends were trimmed by 5 bases and 8 bases, with 18 bases remaining between them. The CDR3 sequence is CASSLVGLGGEKLFF. The CDR3 DNA sequence: TGTGCCAGCAGTCTGGTGGGGTTGGGGGGGGAAAAACTGTTTTTT.

CDR3 nucleotide sequence: TGCGCCAGCAGCTCCCAGGGGGGCACAGATACGCAGTATTTT. Amino acids: CASSSQGGTDTQYF. The J gene is TRBJ2-3, the V gene TRBV5-1; 7 bases match TRBD1. Germline V gene data show CDR1 as SGHRS and CDR2 as YFSETQ. The CDR3 loop spans 14 amino acids. Trimming cost V 3 bases and J 1 base; bases outside gene matches: 2.

This chain links TRBV4-2 with TRBJ2-1, with 8 bases aligning to TRBD1. After removal of 0 bases from V and 8 bases from J, the junction contained 3 bases not matched to a gene. The germline gives CDR1 LGHNA, CDR2 YNFKEQ. This CDR3 contains 14 residues. The CDR3 DNA follows: TGTGCCAGCAGCCAAGATCGGGGACAGGATGAGCAGTTCTTC. Translated, it gives CASSQDRGQDEQFF.

This chain uses TRBV19 with TRBJ1-2; TRBD1 is a possible D gene (6 bases). V was cut by 6 bases and J by 4 bases, with 15 bases left in between. The CDR3 covers 14 residues. CDR1 LNHDA and CDR2 SQIVND come from the germline V gene (reference sequence). The CDR3 bases are TGTGCCAGTAGAAGCTCACAGGGTCTCTATGGCTACACCTTC. The encoded protein is CASRSSQGLYGYTF.

V usage is TRBV4-1 and J usage is TRBJ2-5; 8 nucleotides align to TRBD1. The germline CDR1 and CDR2 sequences are MGHRA and YSYEKL. After removal of 4 bases from V and 4 bases from J, the junction contained 11 bases not matched to a gene. The CDR3 loop spans 16 amino acids. The CDR3 is CASSRLGQGGRETQYF. In DNA, the CDR3 is TGCGCCAGCAGCCGACTCGGACAGGGAGGAAGAGAGACCCAGTACTTC.

This chain uses TRBV25-1 with TRBJ2-3; 9 bases match TRBD1. The length of the CDR3 is 16 residues. V gave up 5 bases and J gave up 4 bases; unmatched junction bases: 10. Germline-derived CDR1 and CDR2 are MGHDK and SYGVNS. CDR3 nucleotides: TGTGCCAGCAGTAACCCGGGACAGGGTCCAGCAGATACGCAGTATTTT. This codes for CASSNPGQGPADTQYF. Variable domain in full (rest from reference TRBV25-1 and TRBJ2-3): EADIYQTPRYLVIGTGKKITLECSQTMGHDKMYWYQQDPGMELHLIHYSYGVNSTEKGDLSSESTVSRIRTEHFPLTLESARPSHTSQYLCASSNPGQGPADTQYFGPGTRLTVL.

This sequence joins TRBV4-2 and TRBJ2-3; 11 bases agree with TRBD2. The CDR3 spans 16 residues. CDR1 is LGHNA and CDR2 is YNFKEQ in the germline V gene. The V and J ends lost 4 bases and 2 bases, in that order; junction bases with no gene match: 5. CDR3 sequence reads: CASSPLAGGNTDTQYF. As DNA, the CDR3 is TGTGCCAGCAGCCCGTTAGCGGGAGGGAACACAGATACGCAGTATTTT.

This chain joins TRBV27 and TRBJ1-6; no clear D. Germline assignment: CDR1 MNHEY and CDR2 SMNVEV (reference sequence). V lost 5 bases and J lost 7, with 15 bases in between. This CDR3 spans 15 amino acids. CDR3 protein: CASSPRTATNSPLHF. The CDR3 nucleotides are TGTGCCAGCAGTCCCCGGACGGCGACAAATTCACCCCTCCACTTT.

The gene calls are TRBV18 and TRBJ2-5, with TRBD2 identical over 8 bases. The CDR3 loop spans 15 amino acids. Germline V CDR1 and CDR2: KGHSH, LQKENI. V trimming: 3 bases; J trimming: 6 bases; junction bases outside the gene matches: 9. The CDR3 coding sequence is TGTGCCAGCTCACCCGGGGGGGCATGGCTGAAGACCCAGTACTTC. It encodes CASSPGGAWLKTQYF.

This chain connects TRBV6-4 to TRBJ1-2, with TRBD1 matching over 7 bases. This CDR3 is 13 amino acids long. V gave up 3 bases and J gave up 3 bases; unmatched junction bases: 1. Germline CDR1 is MRHNA and CDR2 is SNTAGT. CDR3 amino acids: CASSDGQDYGYTF. The CDR3 DNA is TGTGCCAGCAGTGATGGACAGGACTATGGCTACACCTTC.

The chain joins TRBV11-2 to TRBJ2-5; the match to TRBD2 covers 9 bases. This CDR3 is 14 amino acids long. Germline CDR1 reads SGHAT; CDR2 reads FQNNGV. V lost 3 bases, J lost 4 bases, and 3 bases stayed unmatched. The chain's CDR3 is CASSFQAGGETQYF. CDR3 nucleotides: TGTGCCAGCAGCTTCCAAGCGGGGGGAGAGACCCAGTACTTC.

Comment on this clone: This same CDR3 is encoded by further DNA sequences in the sample. This chain uses TRBV27 with TRBJ1-2; TRBD1 is a possible D gene (5 bases). Germline V lookup: CDR1 MNHEY, CDR2 SMNVEV (reference sequence). The CDR3 has 13 residues. V lost 2 bases, J lost 4 bases, and 8 bases lay in between. The CDR3 region is CASSLRQGYGYTF. The CDR3 nucleotides are TGTGCCAGCAGTTTACGGCAGGGCTATGGCTACACCTTC.

The V call is TRBV2, the J call TRBJ2-6; unclear D gene. The CDR3 totals 15 residues. V was trimmed by 3 bases and J by 0 bases, leaving 6 bases between them. CDR1 SNHLY and CDR2 FYNNEI come from the germline V gene. CDR3 nucleotides: TGTGCCAGCAGTGAGCAGCCCTCTGGGGCCAACGTCCTGACTTTC. This codes for CASSEQPSGANVLTF.

V and J are TRBV6-6 and TRBJ2-7, with 7 bases matching TRBD2. Losses at the gene ends were 6 bases for V and 6 bases for J; bases not matched to a gene: 11. The V gene's germline CDR1 is MNHNY and CDR2 SVGAGI (reference sequence). There are 14 residues in the CDR3. In DNA, the CDR3 is TGTGCCAGCAGCCCTGTGGGGTTAGCGGGCGAGCAGTACTTC. Amino acids: CASSPVGLAGEQYF.

V gene TRBV19 combines with J gene TRBJ2-1, with 8 bases that match TRBD2. Germline CDR1 reads LNHDA; CDR2 reads SQIVND (reference sequence). V was pared by 3 bases and J by 2 bases, with 12 bases of the junction left unmatched. CDR3 length: 18 amino acids. CDR3: CASSINSGGRETYNEQFF. The DNA of the CDR3 is TGTGCCAGTAGTATTAATTCGGGGGGGCGGGAGACCTACAATGAGCAGTTCTTC.

This chain links TRBV15 with TRBJ1-2, with TRBD1 identical over 7 bases. The germline V gene has CDR1 LNHNV and CDR2 YYDKDF (reference sequence). V trimming: 7 bases; J trimming: 3 bases; junction bases outside the gene matches: 8. The CDR3 contains 14 residues. In nucleotides, the CDR3 is TGTGCCACCACCTCGGGGGACAGACACTATGGCTACACCTTC. Translating it yields CATTSGDRHYGYTF.

The chain uses TRBV4-2 and TRBJ2-1; no reliable D call. CDR3 length equals 13 residues. The germline V gene has CDR1 LGHNA and CDR2 YNFKEQ. V lost 0 bases and J 7 bases, leaving 7 bases between the germline ends. This chain's CDR3 is CASSQERVNEQFF. The CDR3 DNA is TGTGCCAGCAGCCAAGAACGGGTGAATGAGCAGTTCTTC.

This clone was recorded a few times. The V and J genes are TRBV6-5 and TRBJ1-5, with D possibly being TRBD1 (6 bases). The CDR3 has 15 residues. The germline CDR1 and CDR2 sequences are MNHEY and SVGAGI. V gave up 0 bases and J gave up 5 bases, with 11 bases separating them. The DNA for the CDR3 is TGTGCCAGCAGTTACTCCGGACAGCCGGATCAGCCCCAGCATTTT. Protein: CASSYSGQPDQPQHF.

This clone was observed a handful of times. This chain links TRBV5-1 with TRBJ2-1; D call uncertain. V lost 0 bases and J lost 2, with 12 bases in between. This CDR3 is 16 amino acids long. The germline gives CDR1 SGHRS, CDR2 YFSETQ. CDR3 residues: CASSLEAATAYNEQFF. The CDR3 DNA is TGCGCCAGCAGCTTGGAGGCTGCAACGGCCTACAATGAGCAGTTCTTC.

The table lists this clone with a count of one. This chain uses TRBV14 with TRBJ2-1; TRBD2 matches at 8 bases. The CDR3 consists of 15 residues. The J segment lost 1 base and the V segment lost 6 bases, leaving 5 bases of the junction unmatched. CDR1 is SGHDN and CDR2 is FVKESK in the germline V gene. CDR3 nucleotide sequence: TGTGCCAGCAGACAACGGGAGGGGTCCTACAATGAGCAGTTCTTC. This codes for CASRQREGSYNEQFF.

As DNA, the CDR3 is TGTGCCAGCAGCGAAACTTTGTCTAGCGGGAGGGTGTATGGCACAGATACGCAGTATTTT. Translated, it gives CASSETLSSGRVYGTDTQYF. V is TRBV9 and J is TRBJ2-3; 12 bases agree with TRBD2. With 3 bases clipped from V and 1 base from J, the junction kept 15 bases outside the gene matches. Germline V gives CDR1 SGDLS, CDR2 YYNGEE. This CDR3 is built from 20 residues.

The rearrangement uses TRBV27 and TRBJ2-7; 8 bases are shared with TRBD2. Germline CDR1 and CDR2: MNHEY and SMNVEV (reference sequence). The CDR3 covers 15 residues. The junction had 6 bases not matched to a gene; V was cut back by 2 bases and J by 3 bases. The CDR3 region is CASSLTPGLVYEQYF. DNA of the CDR3: TGTGCCAGCAGTTTAACCCCGGGACTAGTCTACGAGCAGTACTTC.

This clone was seen once. The rearrangement links TRBV19 to TRBJ1-1; D remains unclear. V was clipped by 3 bases and J by 1 base, with 9 bases between them. The CDR3 is 14 residues long. Germline values: CDR1 LNHDA, CDR2 SQIVND (reference sequence). The CDR3 sequence: CASSIFLANTEAFF. CDR3 nucleotide sequence: TGTGCCAGTAGTATCTTCCTGGCGAACACTGAAGCTTTCTTT.

The chain recombines TRBV6-1 with TRBJ1-2; TRBD1 might be the D (5 bases). The CDR3 is made up of 13 amino acids. V lost 4 bases and J 8 bases, leaving 14 bases between the germline ends. Germline loops: CDR1 MNHNS, CDR2 SASEGT. CDR3: CASSGGGVGGYTF. As DNA, the CDR3 is TGTGCCAGCAGTGGGGGCGGAGTTGGGGGCTACACCTTC.

The V and J genes are TRBV18 and TRBJ2-3, with 8 bases matching TRBD1. V trimming: 1 base; J trimming: 4 bases; junction bases outside the gene matches: 7. This CDR3 comprises 16 residues. Germline lookup yields CDR1 KGHSH and CDR2 LQKENI. The CDR3 spells CASSPLAGGRSDTQYF. As DNA, the CDR3 is TGTGCCAGCTCACCACTGGCAGGGGGCCGGTCAGATACGCAGTATTTT.

The J gene is TRBJ2-5, the V gene TRBV28; D is tentatively TRBD1 or TRBD2 (5 bases each). The germline CDR1 and CDR2 sequences are MDHEN and SYDVKM. Trimming removed 5 bases at V and 2 bases at J, with 24 bases between. CDR3 size: 18 residues. The CDR3: CASSNREGRRFRQETQYF. DNA of the CDR3: TGTGCCAGCAGTAATCGCGAGGGGCGTAGGTTTAGGCAAGAGACCCAGTACTTC.

This clone was detected once. CDR3 DNA: TGTGCCAGCAGCTCGGGACCGAGCAATCAGCCCCAGCATTTT. Translating gives CASSSGPSNQPQHF. This rearrangement joins TRBV6-6 to TRBJ1-5, with a tentative D call TRBD1 (5 bases). The V gene's germline CDR1 is MNHNY and CDR2 SVGAGI (reference sequence). The germline V and J ends were trimmed by 6 bases and 1 base, with 10 bases remaining between them. This CDR3 is built from 14 residues.

The chain uses TRBV5-1 and TRBJ2-4; D remains unclear. There are 16 residues in the CDR3. The V end lost 4 bases, the J end lost 3 bases, and 17 bases lay between the germline ends. In germline, CDR1 is SGHRS, CDR2 YFSETQ. The CDR3 reads CASSPARTSIKNIQYF. In DNA, the CDR3 is TGCGCCAGCAGCCCTGCCCGGACCTCAATCAAAAACATTCAGTACTTC.

V and J are TRBV6-6 and TRBJ1-1; D perhaps matches TRBD1 (5 bases). The germline V gene has CDR1 MNHNY and CDR2 SVGAGI (reference sequence). The CDR3 is 15 amino acids. Trimming stripped 0 bases from V and 4 bases from J, with 12 bases between. As DNA, the CDR3 is TGTGCCAGCAGTTACTCGATAGGGGTTGGCACTGAAGCTTTCTTT. It yields the protein CASSYSIGVGTEAFF.